These T cell receptor beta chains were read from a single sample in a study of shared clonotypes between healthy human individuals. TCRdb's table, derived via immunoSEQ multiplex PCR, lists solely in-frame clones and lacks some. This sample has roughly 700,000 clones, with 74% found just once. Sequencing was carried out using memory CD4+ T cells sorted from blood. These receptors all come from a woman in her twenties or thirties in good health. CDR3s include the opening cysteine and the closing phenylalanine or tryptophan. Each record gives: D gene, CDR3 length, J gene, V gene, clone size, CDR3 protein, CDR3 DNA. The D gene is left open where the match is weak. Only some rows state a clone size, as once, few, many or a class for expanded clones.

NA 12 TRBJ2-7 TRBV7-9 once CASSLAQYEQYF TGTGCCAGCAGCTTAGCGCAATACGAGCAGTACTTC
TRBD1 15 TRBJ2-7 TRBV28 once CASSRARQGRHEQYF TGTGCCAGCAGCCGAGCTCGACAGGGGCGCCACGAGCAGTACTTC
NA 12 TRBJ1-2 TRBV28 NA CASTDRLYGYTF TGTGCCAGCACCGACAGACTCTATGGCTACACCTTC
TRBD1 16 TRBJ1-5 TRBV7-2 few CASSLSWGQQSQPQHF TGTGCCAGCAGCTTATCCTGGGGACAGCAATCCCAGCCCCAGCATTTT
NA 14 TRBJ1-2 TRBV28 NA CASSGAGGNYGYTF TGTGCCAGCAGTGGGGCTGGGGGGAACTATGGCTACACCTTC
TRBD2 13 TRBJ2-1 TRBV30 NA CAWQREYYNEQFF TGTGCCTGGCAGCGGGAGTATTACAATGAGCAGTTCTTC
TRBD2 14 TRBJ2-3 TRBV6-5 NA CASRGRLAGETQYF TGTGCCAGCAGGGGCCGCCTAGCGGGAGAGACGCAGTATTTT
NA 13 TRBJ1-1 TRBV6-1 NA CASSEIQATEAFF TGTGCCAGCAGTGAAATACAGGCCACTGAAGCTTTCTTT
NA 12 TRBJ1-5 TRBV19 few CASSHQLQPQHF TGTGCCAGTAGTCATCAGCTTCAGCCCCAGCATTTT
TRBD2 18 TRBJ2-2 TRBV5-5 once CASSLGASGRTLTGELFF TGTGCCAGCAGCTTGGGTGCTAGCGGGAGGACCCTCACCGGGGAGCTGTTTTTT
TRBD1 13 TRBJ2-7 TRBV19 NA CASSMTGGYEQYF TGTGCCAGTAGTATGACAGGGGGCTACGAGCAGTACTTC
NA 11 TRBJ1-5 TRBV20-1 NA CSASGDQPQHF TGCAGTGCTAGTGGGGATCAGCCCCAGCATTTT
TRBD1 20 TRBJ1-3 TRBV6-1 NA CASSASGTGELAFSGNTIYF TGTGCCAGCAGTGCCTCCGGGACAGGGGAGTTGGCTTTCTCTGGAAACACCATATATTTT
NA 14 TRBJ2-1 TRBV2 NA CASSEAGAYNEQFF TGTGCCAGCAGTGAAGCGGGAGCCTACAATGAGCAGTTCTTC
NA 13 TRBJ2-1 TRBV6-5 NA CASRLRQFNEQFF TGTGCCAGCAGACTCCGACAGTTCAATGAGCAGTTCTTC
NA 14 TRBJ2-2 TRBV28 NA CASRQGRRTGELFF TGTGCCAGCAGACAGGGGAGGCGGACCGGGGAGCTGTTTTTT
NA 13 TRBJ1-3 TRBV30 NA CAWDSHSGNTIYF TGTGCCTGGGACAGTCACTCTGGAAACACCATATATTTT
NA 14 TRBJ2-2 TRBV7-8 NA CASSRMWITGELFF TGTGCCAGCAGCCGTATGTGGATCACCGGGGAGCTGTTTTTT
NA 11 TRBJ1-2 TRBV28 NA CASSLAYGYTF TGTGCCAGCAGTTTGGCTTATGGCTACACCTTC
NA 15 TRBJ2-5 TRBV10-3 once CAISESLGSPETQYF TGTGCCATCAGTGAGTCGTTGGGGTCTCCAGAGACCCAGTACTTC
NA 15 TRBJ1-4 TRBV15 few CATSRSGAGMRKLFF TGTGCCACCAGCAGATCCGGGGCAGGGATGAGAAAACTGTTTTTT
TRBD1 16 TRBJ1-5 TRBV5-6 NA CASSLGATGIVQPQHF TGTGCCAGCAGCTTGGGAGCGACAGGGATTGTTCAGCCCCAGCATTTT
NA 16 TRBJ2-3 TRBV6-5 NA CASSFGPAVGTDTQYF TGTGCCAGCAGTTTCGGACCGGCGGTGGGCACAGATACGCAGTATTTT
NA 15 TRBJ1-2 TRBV25-1 many CASSEPWQGGYGYTF TGTGCCAGCAGTGAGCCCTGGCAGGGTGGGTATGGCTACACCTTC
NA 13 TRBJ1-4 TRBV6-6 NA CASSYSRNEKLFF TGTGCCAGCAGTTACTCCCGGAATGAAAAACTGTTTTTT
TRBD2 14 TRBJ2-1 TRBV30 few CAWTSGSSYNEQFF TGTGCCTGGACTAGCGGGAGTTCCTACAATGAGCAGTTCTTC
NA 13 TRBJ1-5 TRBV19 NA CASSINRDQPQHF TGTGCCAGTAGTATCAACAGGGACCAGCCCCAGCATTTT
TRBD2 13 TRBJ2-7 TRBV6-5 NA CASGLAGGHEQYF TGTGCCAGTGGACTAGCGGGAGGCCACGAGCAGTACTTC
TRBD1 16 TRBJ2-2 TRBV4-1 NA CASSRRGQGNTGELFF TGCGCCAGCAGTCGTCGCGGACAGGGGAACACCGGGGAGCTGTTTTTT
NA 12 TRBJ1-2 TRBV28 NA CASSSAGYGYTF TGTGCCAGCAGTTCGGCCGGCTATGGCTACACCTTC
TRBD2 15 TRBJ2-7 TRBV27 NA CASSFRGLADYEQYF TGTGCCAGCAGTTTCCGCGGGCTAGCGGATTACGAGCAGTACTTC
NA 14 TRBJ2-3 TRBV28 NA CASSGSAGTDTQYF TGTGCCAGCAGTGGGAGCGCAGGCACAGATACGCAGTATTTT
NA 15 TRBJ2-2 TRBV18 NA CASSPDRTNTGELFF TGTGCCAGCTCACCGGACAGAACGAACACCGGGGAGCTGTTTTTT
TRBD2 16 TRBJ2-1 TRBV9 NA CASSEGLADPYNEQFF TGTGCCAGCAGCGAGGGACTAGCGGACCCCTACAATGAGCAGTTCTTC
NA 14 TRBJ2-7 TRBV6-1 NA CASTPGGQAYEQYF TGTGCCAGCACCCCCGGAGGGCAGGCCTACGAGCAGTACTTC
TRBD1 13 TRBJ2-3 TRBV25-1 NA CASGDRGTDTQYF TGTGCCAGCGGAGACAGGGGAACAGATACGCAGTATTTT
TRBD2 16 TRBJ2-2 TRBV5-1 NA CASRGLAGGSTGELFF TGCGCCAGCAGGGGACTAGCGGGAGGTTCAACCGGGGAGCTGTTTTTT
NA 12 TRBJ1-1 TRBV19 NA CASTTRNTEAFF TGTGCCAGTACGACAAGGAACACTGAAGCTTTCTTT
TRBD2 15 TRBJ2-1 TRBV11-3 few CASSTGTSGINEQFF TGTGCCAGCAGCACCGGGACTAGCGGGATCAATGAGCAGTTCTTC
TRBD2 18 TRBJ2-1 TRBV13 NA CASSFGASGRLTYNEQFF TGTGCCAGCAGCTTTGGGGCTAGCGGGAGATTAACCTACAATGAGCAGTTCTTC
TRBD2 16 TRBJ2-3 TRBV7-2 NA CASSFAGLAGTDTQYF TGTGCCAGCAGCTTCGCGGGACTAGCGGGCACAGATACGCAGTATTTT
NA 15 TRBJ1-5 TRBV7-2 few CASSLLSGLGQPQHF TGTGCCAGCAGCTTATTGTCGGGACTGGGCCAGCCCCAGCATTTT
NA 12 TRBJ2-5 TRBV2 NA CASRKAEETQYF TGTGCCAGCAGAAAGGCGGAAGAGACCCAGTACTTC
NA 14 TRBJ2-7 TRBV6-6 NA CASSSPGGSYEQYF TGTGCCAGCAGTTCCCCCGGGGGCTCCTACGAGCAGTACTTC
TRBD1 14 TRBJ2-5 TRBV11-2 NA CASSSDRGAETQYF TGTGCCAGCAGCTCCGACAGGGGTGCCGAGACCCAGTACTTC
NA 15 TRBJ1-1 TRBV28 NA CASSLLQTLNTEAFF TGTGCCAGCAGCCTTTTACAGACTTTGAACACTGAAGCTTTCTTT
NA 15 TRBJ2-1 TRBV5-4 NA CASSSQGFSYNEQFF TGTGCCAGCAGCTCGCAGGGTTTCTCCTACAATGAGCAGTTCTTC
TRBD2 16 TRBJ2-7 TRBV27 NA CASSSYQGGSPYEQYF TGTGCCAGCAGTTCTTACCAGGGCGGGAGTCCCTACGAGCAGTACTTC
NA 15 TRBJ2-1 TRBV5-1 NA CASSIQGDAYNEQFF TGCGCCAGCAGCATCCAGGGTGATGCCTACAATGAGCAGTTCTTC
TRBD1 15 TRBJ1-4 TRBV9 NA CASSVAPTGDEKLFF TGTGCCAGCAGCGTAGCCCCGACAGGGGATGAAAAACTGTTTTTT
TRBD2 18 TRBJ2-1 TRBV6-4 once CASSDSGTSGSGVNEQFF TGTGCCAGCAGTGACTCTGGGACTAGCGGGAGCGGGGTCAATGAGCAGTTCTTC
TRBD1 14 TRBJ1-2 TRBV6-1 NA CASTWDRSDYGYTF TGTGCCAGCACCTGGGACAGGTCCGACTATGGCTACACCTTC
NA 10 TRBJ2-7 TRBV2 NA CASSWYEQYF TGTGCCAGCAGTTGGTACGAGCAGTACTTC